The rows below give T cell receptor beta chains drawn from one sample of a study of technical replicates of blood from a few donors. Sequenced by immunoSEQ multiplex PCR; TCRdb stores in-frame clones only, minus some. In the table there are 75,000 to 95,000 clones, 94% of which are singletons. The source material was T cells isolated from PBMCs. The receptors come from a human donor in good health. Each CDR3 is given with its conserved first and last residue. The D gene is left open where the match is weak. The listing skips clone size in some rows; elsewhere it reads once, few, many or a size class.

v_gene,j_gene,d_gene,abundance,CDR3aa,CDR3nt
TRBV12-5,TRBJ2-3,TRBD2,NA,CASGLVRGPQQRESIDTQYF,TGTGCTAGTGGTTTGGTAAGAGGACCCCAACAGCGGGAGAGCATAGATACGCAGTATTTT
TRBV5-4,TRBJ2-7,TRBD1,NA,CASSYRTGSEQYF,TGTGCCAGCAGCTATAGGACAGGAAGCGAGCAGTACTTC
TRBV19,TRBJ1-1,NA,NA,CASSDPRARNTEAFF,TGTGCCAGTAGTGACCCCAGGGCTCGGAACACTGAAGCTTTCTTT
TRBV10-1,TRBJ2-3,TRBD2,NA,CASSETSGDTQYF,TGCGCCAGCAGTGAGACTAGCGGAGATACGCAGTATTTT
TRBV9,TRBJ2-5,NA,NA,CASSVGAVDHQETQYF,TGTGCCAGCAGCGTAGGAGCGGTAGATCACCAAGAGACCCAGTACTTC
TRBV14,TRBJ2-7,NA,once,CASSPTGAYEQYF,TGTGCCAGCAGCCCAACCGGGGCCTACGAGCAGTACTTC
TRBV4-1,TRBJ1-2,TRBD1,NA,CASSQVIGTGGNYGYTF,TGCGCCAGCAGCCAAGTGATTGGGACAGGGGGCAACTATGGCTACACCTTC
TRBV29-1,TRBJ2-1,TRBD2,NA,CSVDLAGDNEQFF,TGCAGCGTTGACTTAGCGGGAGATAATGAGCAGTTCTTC
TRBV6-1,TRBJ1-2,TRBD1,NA,CASSELGQGARGYTF,TGTGCCAGCAGTGAACTAGGACAGGGGGCTAGGGGCTACACCTTC
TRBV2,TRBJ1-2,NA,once,CASRRIRVGYTF,TGTGCCAGCAGAAGAATCAGGGTAGGCTACACCTTC
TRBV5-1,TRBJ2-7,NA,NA,CASRRSRINYEQYF,TGCGCCAGCAGGCGATCGAGGATTAACTACGAGCAGTACTTC
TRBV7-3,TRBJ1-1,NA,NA,CASSRQAMNTEAFF,TGTGCCAGCAGTCGACAGGCGATGAACACTGAAGCTTTCTTT
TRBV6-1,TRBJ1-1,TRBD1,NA,CASSLTGVNTEAFF,TGTGCCAGCAGTCTTACAGGGGTCAACACTGAAGCTTTCTTT
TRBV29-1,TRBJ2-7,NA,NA,CSVEIGGGHPYEQYF,TGCAGCGTTGAAATTGGTGGGGGACACCCCTACGAGCAGTACTTC
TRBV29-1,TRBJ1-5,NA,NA,CSAGGGVSFGSDNQPQHF,TGCAGCGCCGGCGGGGGGGTGAGCTTCGGTTCGGACAATCAGCCCCAGCATTTT
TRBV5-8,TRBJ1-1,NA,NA,CASSLAYTEAFF,TGTGCCAGCAGCTTGGCTTACACTGAAGCTTTCTTT
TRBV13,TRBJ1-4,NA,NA,CASSSAQVNEKLFF,TGTGCCAGCAGCTCGGCCCAGGTTAATGAAAAACTGTTTTTT
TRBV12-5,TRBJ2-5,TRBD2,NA,CASALAGVQETQYF,TGTGCTAGTGCCCTAGCGGGGGTTCAAGAGACCCAGTACTTC
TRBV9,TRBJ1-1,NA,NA,CASSVEYGGYPPENTEAFF,TGTGCCAGCAGCGTAGAGTATGGAGGCTACCCTCCAGAGAACACTGAAGCTTTCTTT
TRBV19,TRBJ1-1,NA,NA,CASIRQAGMNTEAFF,TGTGCCAGTATACGGCAGGCCGGGATGAACACTGAAGCTTTCTTT
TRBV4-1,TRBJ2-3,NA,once,CASSHQGGDTQYF,TGCGCCAGCAGCCATCAGGGGGGAGATACGCAGTATTTT
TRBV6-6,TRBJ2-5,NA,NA,CASTDRDYQETQYF,TGTGCCAGCACTGACCGGGACTACCAAGAGACCCAGTACTTC
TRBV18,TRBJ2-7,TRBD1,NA,CASSPGTGSYEQYF,TGTGCCAGCTCGCCGGGGACAGGATCCTACGAGCAGTACTTC
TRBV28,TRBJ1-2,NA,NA,CASSFRRGTNYGYTF,TGTGCCAGCAGTTTTCGCAGGGGCACGAACTATGGCTACACCTTC
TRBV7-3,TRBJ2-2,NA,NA,CASSLSTGTGGGELFF,TGTGCCAGCAGCTTATCGACCGGGACTGGGGGCGGGGAGCTGTTTTTT
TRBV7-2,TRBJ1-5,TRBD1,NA,CASSLDTGGWQPQHF,TGTGCCAGCAGCTTAGACACAGGGGGCTGGCAGCCCCAGCATTTT
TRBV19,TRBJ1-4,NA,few,CASCGPATNEKLFF,TGTGCCAGTTGTGGCCCAGCAACTAATGAAAAACTGTTTTTT
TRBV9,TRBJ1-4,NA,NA,CASSVGGRGTLKATNEKLFF,TGTGCCAGCAGCGTAGGCGGGAGGGGGACTCTAAAAGCAACTAATGAAAAACTGTTTTTT
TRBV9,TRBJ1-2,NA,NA,CASSVGGGGYTF,TGTGCCAGCAGCGTAGGGGGGGGCGGCTACACCTTC
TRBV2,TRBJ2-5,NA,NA,CASWRQPQETQYF,TGTGCCAGCTGGCGGCAGCCCCAAGAGACCCAGTACTTC
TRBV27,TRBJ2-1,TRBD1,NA,CASSWRTGVINEQFF,TGTGCCAGCAGTTGGCGGACAGGGGTTATTAATGAGCAGTTCTTC
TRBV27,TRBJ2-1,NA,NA,CASSLLSGSNEQFF,TGTGCCAGCAGTTTGTTGTCGGGGAGCAATGAGCAGTTCTTC
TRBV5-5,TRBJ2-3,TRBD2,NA,CASSLLGLAGGRGNTDTQYF,TGTGCCAGCAGCCTCTTGGGACTAGCGGGAGGCCGGGGAAACACAGATACGCAGTATTTT
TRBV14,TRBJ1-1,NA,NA,CASSKLPTEAFF,TGTGCCAGCAGCAAACTCCCCACTGAAGCTTTCTTT
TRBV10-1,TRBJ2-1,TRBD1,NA,CASTTDRGREQFF,TGCGCCAGCACTACAGACAGGGGGCGTGAGCAGTTCTTC
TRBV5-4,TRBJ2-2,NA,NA,CASSLVGYANTGELFF,TGTGCCAGCAGCTTAGTCGGGTACGCGAACACCGGGGAGCTGTTTTTT
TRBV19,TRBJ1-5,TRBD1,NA,CASLDRGANQPQHF,TGTGCCAGCCTAGACAGGGGTGCGAATCAGCCCCAGCATTTT
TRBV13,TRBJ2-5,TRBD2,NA,CASSQRGRETQYF,TGTGCCAGCAGCCAGCGGGGGAGGGAGACCCAGTACTTC
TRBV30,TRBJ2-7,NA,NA,CAWSVFAGSTGSQYF,TGTGCCTGGAGTGTGTTCGCGGGATCTACGGGCTCGCAGTACTTC
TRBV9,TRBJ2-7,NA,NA,CASSVSPWATYEQYF,TGTGCCAGCAGCGTCTCCCCGTGGGCTACCTACGAGCAGTACTTC
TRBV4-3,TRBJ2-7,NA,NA,CASSQDLGGATTYEQYF,TGCGCCAGCAGCCAAGATCTGGGGGGGGCTACAACCTACGAGCAGTACTTC
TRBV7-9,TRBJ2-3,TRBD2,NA,CASSFIGLAGLTDTQYF,TGTGCCAGCAGCTTTATCGGACTAGCGGGACTCACAGATACGCAGTATTTT
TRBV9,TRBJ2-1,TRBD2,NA,CAGSVVGGPYNEQFF,TGTGCCGGCAGCGTGGTGGGAGGGCCTTACAATGAGCAGTTCTTC
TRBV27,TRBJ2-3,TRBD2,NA,CASSAILLAGVPDTQYF,TGTGCCAGCAGTGCCATATTACTAGCGGGAGTACCAGATACGCAGTATTTT
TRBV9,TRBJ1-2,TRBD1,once,CASRGQGDGYTF,TGTGCCAGCAGAGGACAGGGGGATGGCTACACCTTC
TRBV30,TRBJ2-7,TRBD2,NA,CACLGSGSPYEQYF,TGTGCCTGCCTAGGAAGCGGGAGTCCCTACGAGCAGTACTTC
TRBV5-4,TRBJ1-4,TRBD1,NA,CASSLWAGGEKLFF,TGTGCCAGCAGCTTGTGGGCAGGGGGTGAAAAACTGTTTTTT
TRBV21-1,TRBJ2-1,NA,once,CASSKGRASYTLCTYNEQFF,TGTGCCAGCAGCAAAGGAAGGGCTAGCTACACACTATGTACCTACAATGAGCAGTTCTTC
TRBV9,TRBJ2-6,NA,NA,CASSVVLGGATGANVLTF,TGTGCCAGCAGCGTAGTATTGGGGGGGGCGACCGGGGCCAACGTCCTGACTTTC
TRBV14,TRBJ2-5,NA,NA,CASSPRQAGETQYF,TGTGCCAGCAGCCCCAGACAGGCAGGGGAGACCCAGTACTTC
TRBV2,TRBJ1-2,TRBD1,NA,CASSQGQNYGYTF,TGTGCCAGCAGTCAGGGACAGAACTATGGCTACACCTTC
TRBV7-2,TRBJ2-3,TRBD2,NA,CASSPTMGTSKYF,TGTGCCAGCAGTCCCACAATGGGGACTAGTAAGTATTTT
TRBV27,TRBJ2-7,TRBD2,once,CASSGPAGVPYEQYF,TGTGCCAGCAGTGGTCCAGCGGGAGTTCCCTACGAGCAGTACTTC